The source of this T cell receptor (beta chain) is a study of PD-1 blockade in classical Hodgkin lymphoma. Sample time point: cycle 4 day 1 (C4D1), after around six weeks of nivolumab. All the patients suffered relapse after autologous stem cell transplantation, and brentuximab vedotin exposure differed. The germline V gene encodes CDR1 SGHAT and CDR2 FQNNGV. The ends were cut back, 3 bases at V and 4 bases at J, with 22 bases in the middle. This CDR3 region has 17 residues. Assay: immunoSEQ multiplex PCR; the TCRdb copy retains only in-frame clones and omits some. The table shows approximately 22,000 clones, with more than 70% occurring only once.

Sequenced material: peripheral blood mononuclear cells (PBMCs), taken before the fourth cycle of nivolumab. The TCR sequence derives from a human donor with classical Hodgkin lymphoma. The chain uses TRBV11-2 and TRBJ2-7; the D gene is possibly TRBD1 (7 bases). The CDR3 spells CASSFLTQGGSLYEQYF. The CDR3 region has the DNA TGTGCCAGCAGCTTTCTAACCCAGGGGGGCAGCCTTTACGAGCAGTACTTC.